The clone carrying this T cell receptor (beta chain) was observed a single time. The entry originates in a study of cytomegalovirus exposure and HLA in healthy donors. Vbeta (60) and Jbeta (13) primers were used in the PCR. The table came from immunoSEQ multiplex PCR; TCRdb's copy has only in-frame clones and leaves some out. The sample shows over 150,000 clones, roughly four fifths of them seen only once. Sample: PBMCs. This sequence originates from a man between 18 and 35 years old in good health and CMV-seronegative.

CDR3 amino acids: CASSMGGAYITDTQYF. Written as DNA, the CDR3 is TGTGCCAGCAGTATGGGGGGGGCCTATATTACAGATACGCAGTATTTT. This chain links TRBV5-4 with TRBJ2-3, with D perhaps matching TRBD2 (7 bases). Germline CDR1 is SGHNT and CDR2 is YYREEE (reference sequence). The CDR3 is 16 residues long. Trimming left V 5 bases short and J 3 bases short, with 19 bases between. The whole variable domain, filled in from reference TRBV5-4 and TRBJ2-3, reads ETGVTQSPTHLIKTRGQQVTLRCSSQSGHNTVSWYQQALGQGPQFIFQYYREEENGRGNFPPRFSGLQFPNYSSELNVNALELDDSALYLCASSMGGAYITDTQYFGPGTRLTVL.